This TCR beta chain was observed in a study of naive and memory T cell subsets. The V segment lost 0 bases and the J segment 5 bases; nucleotides outside the gene matches: 6. In germline, CDR1 is DFQATT, CDR2 SNEGSKA (reference sequence). This CDR3 has 14 residues. The treatment denotes: skin biopsy from PPD injection site in Mantoux-positive individual. An oligonucleotide containing a UMI was ligated to the 3' end of TCR cDNA. This clonotype came up many times. The SP2 primer and nested alpha and beta constant region primers amplified ligated cDNA in four rounds. TCRdb reprocessed the UMI-ligation and nested PCR reads via MiXCR and lists one record per CDR3 protein. The table lists about 14,000 distinct CDR3 sequences, about 5% of them singletons.

The sequencing here drew on skin, taken from a tuberculin skin test site. This sequence originates from an adult in good health. The chain uses TRBV20-1 and TRBJ1-1; TRBD1 agrees at 7 bases. For the CDR3, the DNA is TGCAGTGCTAGAGATGGCAGGGGGGGGACTGAAGCTTTCTTT. Encoded protein: CSARDGRGGTEAFF.